This TCR beta chain was sequenced during a study of shared clonotypes between healthy human individuals. The assay was immunoSEQ multiplex PCR, and TCRdb's table has in-frame clones only and misses some. The table includes about 450,000 clones, roughly 85% detected once. The V and J ends lost 2 bases and 1 base respectively, with 17 bases between them. CDR3 size: 17 residues. Germline V gene lookup returns CDR1 ENHRY and CDR2 SYGVKD. The sequencing input was PBMCs. The TCR sequence derives from a middle-aged woman in good health. Some clones in this sample may be carry-over from other donors' samples. The V and J genes are TRBV10-3 and TRBJ2-5, with a tentative D call TRBD2 (7 bases). CDR3 protein: CAISEGGGSGPQETQYF. The CDR3 DNA reads TGTGCCATCAGTGAGGGGGGCGGGAGCGGGCCCCAAGAGACCCAGTACTTC.